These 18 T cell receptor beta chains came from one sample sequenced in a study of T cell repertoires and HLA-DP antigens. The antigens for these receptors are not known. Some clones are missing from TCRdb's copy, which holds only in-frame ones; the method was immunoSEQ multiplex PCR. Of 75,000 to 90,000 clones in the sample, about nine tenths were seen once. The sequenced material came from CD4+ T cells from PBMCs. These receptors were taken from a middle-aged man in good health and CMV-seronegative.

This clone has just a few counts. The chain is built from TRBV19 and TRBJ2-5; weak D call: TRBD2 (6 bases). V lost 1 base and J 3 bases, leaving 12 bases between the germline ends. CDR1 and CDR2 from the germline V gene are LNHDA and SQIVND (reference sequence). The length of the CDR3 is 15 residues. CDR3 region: CASSIGASVEETQYF. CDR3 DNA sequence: TGTGCCAGTAGTATAGGGGCTAGCGTAGAAGAGACCCAGTACTTC.

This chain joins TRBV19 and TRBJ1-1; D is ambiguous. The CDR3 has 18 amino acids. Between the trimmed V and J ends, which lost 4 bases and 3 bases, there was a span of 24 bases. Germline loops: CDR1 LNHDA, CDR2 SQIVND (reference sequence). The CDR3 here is CASSTARKRHDLDTEAFF. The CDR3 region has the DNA TGTGCCAGTAGTACCGCCCGGAAACGACACGACCTGGACACTGAAGCTTTCTTT.

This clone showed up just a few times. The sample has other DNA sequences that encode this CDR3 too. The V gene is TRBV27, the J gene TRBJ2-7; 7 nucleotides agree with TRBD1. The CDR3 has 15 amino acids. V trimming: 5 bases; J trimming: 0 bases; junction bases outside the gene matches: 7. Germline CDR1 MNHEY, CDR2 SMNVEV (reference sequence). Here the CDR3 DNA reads TGTGCCAGCAGTCCAGAAGACAGGGTCTCCTACGAGCAGTACTTC. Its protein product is CASSPEDRVSYEQYF.

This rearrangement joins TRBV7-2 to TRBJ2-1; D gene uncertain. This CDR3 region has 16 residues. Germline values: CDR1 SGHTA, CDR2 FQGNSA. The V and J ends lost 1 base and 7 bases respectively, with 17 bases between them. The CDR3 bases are TGTGCCAGCAGCTTAGGGGTTAGCCGGTCTGAAAATGAGCAGTTCTTC. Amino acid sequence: CASSLGVSRSENEQFF.

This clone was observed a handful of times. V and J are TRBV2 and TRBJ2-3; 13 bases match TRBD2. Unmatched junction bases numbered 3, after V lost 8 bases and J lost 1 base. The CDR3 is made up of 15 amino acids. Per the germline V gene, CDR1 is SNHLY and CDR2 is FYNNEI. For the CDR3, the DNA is TGTGCCAGCCCGGGACTAGCGGGACGCACAGATACGCAGTATTTT. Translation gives CASPGLAGRTDTQYF.

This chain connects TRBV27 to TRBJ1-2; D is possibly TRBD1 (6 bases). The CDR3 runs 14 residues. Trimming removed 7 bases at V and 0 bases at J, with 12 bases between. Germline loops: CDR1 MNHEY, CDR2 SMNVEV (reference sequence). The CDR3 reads CASKKQGSNYGYTF. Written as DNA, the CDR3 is TGTGCCAGCAAAAAACAGGGTTCTAACTATGGCTACACCTTC.

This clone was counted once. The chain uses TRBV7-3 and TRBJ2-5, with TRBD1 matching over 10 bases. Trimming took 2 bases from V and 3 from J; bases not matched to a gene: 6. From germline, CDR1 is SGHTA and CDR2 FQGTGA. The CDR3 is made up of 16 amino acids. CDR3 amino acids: CASSLGSGTGEETQYF. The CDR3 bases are TGTGCCAGCAGCTTAGGATCCGGGACAGGGGAAGAGACCCAGTACTTC.

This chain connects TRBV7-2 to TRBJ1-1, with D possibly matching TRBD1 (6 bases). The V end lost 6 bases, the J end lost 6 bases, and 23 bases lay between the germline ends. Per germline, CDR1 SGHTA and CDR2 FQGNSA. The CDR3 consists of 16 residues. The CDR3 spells CASRQGPWGAPSEAFF. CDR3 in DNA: TGTGCCAGCAGGCAAGGACCCTGGGGGGCGCCTTCTGAAGCTTTCTTT.

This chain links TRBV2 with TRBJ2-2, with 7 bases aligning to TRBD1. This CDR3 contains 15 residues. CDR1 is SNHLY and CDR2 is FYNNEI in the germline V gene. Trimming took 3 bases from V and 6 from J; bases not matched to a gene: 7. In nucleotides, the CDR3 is TGTGCCAGCAGTGATTACCTTCAGGGGGCCGGGGAGCTGTTTTTT. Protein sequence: CASSDYLQGAGELFF. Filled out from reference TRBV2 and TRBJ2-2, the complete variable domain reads EPEVTQTPSHQVTQMGQEVILRCVPISNHLYFYWYRQILGQKVEFLVSFYNNEISEKSEIFDDQFSVERPDGSNFTLKIRSTKLEDSAMYFCASSDYLQGAGELFFGEGSRLTVL.

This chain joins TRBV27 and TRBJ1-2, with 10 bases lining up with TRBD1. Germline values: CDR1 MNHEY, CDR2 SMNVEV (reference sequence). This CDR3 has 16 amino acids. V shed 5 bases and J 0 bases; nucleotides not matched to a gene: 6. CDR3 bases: TGTGCCAGCAGTCCAATCGACAGGGGGCCTAACTATGGCTACACCTTC. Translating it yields CASSPIDRGPNYGYTF.

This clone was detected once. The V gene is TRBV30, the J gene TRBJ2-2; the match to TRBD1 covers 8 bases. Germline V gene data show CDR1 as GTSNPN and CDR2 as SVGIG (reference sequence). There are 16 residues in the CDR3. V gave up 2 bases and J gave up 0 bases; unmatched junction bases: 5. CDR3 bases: TGTGCCTGGAGTCTTGACAGGGGCCCGAACACCGGGGAGCTGTTTTTT. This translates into CAWSLDRGPNTGELFF.

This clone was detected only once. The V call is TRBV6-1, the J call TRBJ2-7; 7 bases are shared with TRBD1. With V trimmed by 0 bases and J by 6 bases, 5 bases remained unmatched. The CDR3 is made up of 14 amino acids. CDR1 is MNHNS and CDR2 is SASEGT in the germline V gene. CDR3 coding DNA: TGTGCCAGCAGTGAAGCGCTTCCAGGGGGCGAGCAGTACTTC. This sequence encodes CASSEALPGGEQYF.

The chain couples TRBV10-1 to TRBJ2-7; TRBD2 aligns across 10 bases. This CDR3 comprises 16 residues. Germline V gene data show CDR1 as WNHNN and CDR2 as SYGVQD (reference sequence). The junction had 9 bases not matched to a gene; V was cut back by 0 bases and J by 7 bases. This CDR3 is CASSESNLAGAGEQYF. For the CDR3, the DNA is TGCGCCAGCAGTGAGTCGAATCTAGCGGGAGCTGGAGAGCAGTACTTC.

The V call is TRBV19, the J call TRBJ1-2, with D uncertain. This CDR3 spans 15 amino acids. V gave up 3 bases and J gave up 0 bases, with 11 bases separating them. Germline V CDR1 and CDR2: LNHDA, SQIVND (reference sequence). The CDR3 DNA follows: TGTGCCAGTAGTATGCGCCGGCGAGCTAACTATGGCTACACCTTC. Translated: CASSMRRRANYGYTF. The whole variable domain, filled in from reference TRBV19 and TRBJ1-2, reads DGGITQSPKYLFRKEGQNVTLSCEQNLNHDAMYWYRQDPGQGLRLIYYSQIVNDFQKGDIAEGYSVSREKKESFPLTVTSAQKNPTAFYLCASSMRRRANYGYTFGSGTRLTVV.

CDR3 sequence (DNA): TGTGCCAGCAGCCGCCTACAGGTCACAGATACGCAGTATTTT. Encoded protein: CASSRLQVTDTQYF. The chain is built from TRBV5-4 and TRBJ2-3; TRBD1 might be the D (5 bases). Germline V lookup: CDR1 SGHNT, CDR2 YYREEE (reference sequence). The CDR3 consists of 14 residues. V gave up 4 bases and J gave up 2 bases, with 11 bases separating them.

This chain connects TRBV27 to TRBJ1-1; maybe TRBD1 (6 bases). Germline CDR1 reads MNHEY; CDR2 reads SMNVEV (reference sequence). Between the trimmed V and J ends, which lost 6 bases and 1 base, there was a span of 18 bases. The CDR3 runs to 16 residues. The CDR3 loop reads CASRSNLGGRNTEAFF. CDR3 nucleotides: TGTGCCAGCAGATCAAATCTGGGGGGCAGGAACACTGAAGCTTTCTTT.

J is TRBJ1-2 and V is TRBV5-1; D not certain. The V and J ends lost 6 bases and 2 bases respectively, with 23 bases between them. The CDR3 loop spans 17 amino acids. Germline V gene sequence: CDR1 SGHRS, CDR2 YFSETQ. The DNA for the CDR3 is TGCGCCAGCAAGCTTGAAAGCGGTGACCATACAAACTATGGCTACACCTTC. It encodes CASKLESGDHTNYGYTF.

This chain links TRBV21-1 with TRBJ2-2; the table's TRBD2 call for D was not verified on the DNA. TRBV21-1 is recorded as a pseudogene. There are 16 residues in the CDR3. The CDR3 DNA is TGTGCCAGCAGCAAAGCCCTAGCGGTATGGGGCGGGGAGCTGTTTTTT. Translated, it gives CASSKALAVWGGELFF.